The T cell receptor beta chain under discussion was sequenced for a study of cytomegalovirus exposure and HLA in healthy donors. Findings and limits, study-wide: Some V segments (TRBV6-2 and TRBV6-3 among them) were excluded as indistinguishable. Later analysis associated a missense DCLRE1C variant with TCR beta V- and J-gene trimming. In a later analysis, HLA-associated TCR beta chains were more clonally expanded than equally common others.

CDR3 length: 13 amino acids. In germline, CDR1 is SEHNR, CDR2 FQNEAQ (reference sequence). V lost 3 bases, J lost 6 bases, and 2 bases stayed unmatched. With 60 Vbeta and 13 Jbeta primers, the PCR was carried out. Method: immunoSEQ multiplex PCR; TCRdb's copy keeps in-frame clones and lacks some. The top ten clones hold roughly 3.2% of a sample with approximately 130,000 clones, more than 60% of them seen once. Points on this clone: Its antigen is unknown.

Sequencing was carried out using PBMCs. The rearrangement links TRBV7-9 to TRBJ2-1; 7 nucleotides line up with TRBD1. The receptor was derived from a man in his thirties or forties in good health and CMV-seronegative. CDR3 DNA: TGTGCCAGCAGCTTGTCAGGGGGCAATGAGCAGTTCTTC. Translation gives CASSLSGGNEQFF.